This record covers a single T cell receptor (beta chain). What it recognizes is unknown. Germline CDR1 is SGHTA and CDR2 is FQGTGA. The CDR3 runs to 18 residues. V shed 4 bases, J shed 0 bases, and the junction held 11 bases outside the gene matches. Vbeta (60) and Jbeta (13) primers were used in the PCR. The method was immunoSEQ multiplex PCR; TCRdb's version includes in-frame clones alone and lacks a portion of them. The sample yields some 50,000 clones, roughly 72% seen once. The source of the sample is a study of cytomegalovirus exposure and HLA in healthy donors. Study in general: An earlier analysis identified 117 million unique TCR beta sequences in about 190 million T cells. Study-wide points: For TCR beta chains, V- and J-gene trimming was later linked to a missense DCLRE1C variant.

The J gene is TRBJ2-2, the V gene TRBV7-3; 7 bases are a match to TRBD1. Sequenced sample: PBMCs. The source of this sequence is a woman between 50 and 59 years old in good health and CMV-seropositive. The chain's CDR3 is CASSSSSDRVTNTGELFF. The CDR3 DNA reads TGTGCCAGCAGCTCTTCGTCCGACAGGGTAACGAACACCGGGGAGCTGTTTTTT.